What follows are 23 T cell receptor beta chains derived from one specimen sequenced in a study of CD8 T cells in Susac syndrome. RNA amounts of roughly 0.45 to 1 ug underwent reverse transcription with random hexamers. TCRdb re-called the immunoSEQ multiplex PCR reads through MiXCR, storing one row per CDR3 protein. The table has about 100,000 distinct CDR3 sequences, 95% seen once. Material: CD8+ T cells from PBMCs. The receptors here all came from a human donor with Susac syndrome.

The chain is built from TRBV29-1 and TRBJ1-2, with 7 bases aligning to TRBD1. Germline CDR1 reads SQVTM; CDR2 reads ANQGSEA. The CDR3 consists of 13 residues. Germline trimming cut 6 bases from V and 4 bases from J; bases unmatched to any gene: 8. CDR3 region: CSVTGVRSYGYTF. Written as DNA, the CDR3 is TGCAGCGTAACAGGGGTGAGGAGCTATGGCTACACCTTC.

The rearrangement links TRBV6-4 to TRBJ2-3; TRBD2 matches at 13 bases. CDR1 and CDR2 from the germline V gene are MRHNA and SNTAGT. The CDR3 sequence is 16 residues long. J lost 7 bases, V lost 6 bases, and 10 bases had no gene match. The CDR3 sequence: CASSKTGTSGANTQYF. CDR3 coding DNA: TGTGCCAGCAGCAAAACCGGGACTAGCGGGGCGAATACGCAGTATTTT.

The chain uses TRBV20-1 and TRBJ2-4, with 8 bases matching TRBD1. Trimming removed 1 base from V and 9 bases from J; junction bases left unmatched: 11. Germline CDR1 is DFQATT and CDR2 is SNEGSKA (reference sequence). The CDR3 spans 15 residues. The CDR3 DNA reads TGCAGTGCTAGAGTCCCGGCAAAGACAGGGGCCATTCAGTACTTC. Encoded protein: CSARVPAKTGAIQYF.

The chain combines TRBV5-1 with TRBJ1-1; the D gene is possibly TRBD1 (5 bases). There are 13 residues in the CDR3. Between the trimmed V and J ends, which lost 0 bases and 3 bases, there was a span of 6 bases. Germline CDR1 SGHRS, CDR2 YFSETQ. The CDR3 coding sequence is TGCGCCAGCAGCTTGGGCAGGGACACTGAAGCTTTCTTT. This encodes CASSLGRDTEAFF.

This clonotype appeared a single time. The V gene is TRBV27, the J gene TRBJ2-7; maybe TRBD2 (6 bases). The CDR3 spans 14 residues. Trimming removed 6 bases at V and 3 bases at J, with 15 bases between. CDR1 and CDR2 from the germline V gene are MNHEY and SMNVEV (reference sequence). The CDR3 reads CASRSPGDFYEQYF. In DNA form, the CDR3 reads TGTGCCAGCAGATCGCCCGGGGACTTCTACGAGCAGTACTTC.

V gene TRBV29-1 combines with J gene TRBJ1-2; D is unclear. There are 15 residues in the CDR3. V lost 3 bases and J lost 6, with 20 bases in between. Germline V lookup: CDR1 SQVTM, CDR2 ANQGSEA. In DNA form, the CDR3 reads TGCAGCGTTGATGGTCCGGGCTTAGTCTCGGATGGCTACACCTTC. It translates to CSVDGPGLVSDGYTF.

The CDR3 spells CASSLAGQGNQPQHF. DNA of the CDR3: TGTGCCAGCAGCTTAGCGGGACAGGGAAATCAGCCCCAGCATTTT. V is TRBV7-9 and J is TRBJ1-5; 9 bases fit TRBD1. CDR1 SEHNR and CDR2 FQNEAQ come from the germline V gene (reference sequence). The V gene end was trimmed by 0 bases and the J gene end by 4 bases; junction bases not matched to a gene: 1. The CDR3 is made up of 15 amino acids. Combining the CDR3 with reference TRBV7-9 and TRBJ1-5 gives the whole variable domain DTGVSQNPRHKITKRGQNVTFRCDPISEHNRLYWYRQTLGQGPEFLTYFQNEAQLEKSRLLSDRFSAERPKGSFSTLEIQRTEQGDSAMYLCASSLAGQGNQPQHFGDGTRLSIL.

This chain connects TRBV4-1 to TRBJ2-1; D uncertain. The length of the CDR3 is 13 residues. V was cut by 5 bases and J by 4 bases, with 9 bases left in between. Germline V CDR1 and CDR2: MGHRA, YSYEKL. DNA for the CDR3: TGCGCCAGCAGCTCCGGACGGTACAATGAGCAGTTCTTC. Protein sequence: CASSSGRYNEQFF.

The CDR3 reads CASRSGETQYF. The CDR3 region has the DNA TGTGCCAGCAGGTCAGGGGAGACCCAGTACTTC. The chain combines TRBV11-2 with TRBJ2-5, with D possibly matching TRBD1 (5 bases). Germline V gene data show CDR1 as SGHAT and CDR2 as FQNNGV. The germline V and J ends were trimmed by 6 bases and 5 bases, with 7 bases remaining between them. CDR3 size: 11 residues.

The chain employs TRBV9 and TRBJ2-7; 7 nucleotides match TRBD1. Trimming removed 2 bases from V and 6 bases from J; junction bases left unmatched: 5. This CDR3 is built from 13 residues. Germline V CDR1 and CDR2: SGDLS, YYNGEE. This chain's CDR3 is CASSVTTGSEQYF. DNA of the CDR3: TGTGCCAGCAGCGTTACGACAGGGTCCGAGCAGTACTTC.

The V call is TRBV3-1, the J call TRBJ2-7, with D perhaps TRBD2 (5 bases). Between the trimmed V and J ends, which lost 0 bases and 4 bases, there was a span of 19 bases. CDR3 size: 17 residues. The germline gives CDR1 LGHDT, CDR2 YNNKEL (reference sequence). The CDR3 loop is CASSQDPRRNPFYEQYF. For the CDR3, the DNA is TGTGCCAGCAGCCAAGATCCCCGGAGGAACCCTTTTTACGAGCAGTACTTC.

The V gene is TRBV6-1, the J gene TRBJ2-7, with D possibly called TRBD1 or TRBD2 (6 bases each). The CDR3 totals 13 residues. Germline-derived CDR1 and CDR2 are MNHNS and SASEGT. The germline V and J ends were trimmed by 6 bases and 5 bases, with 14 bases remaining between them. CDR3 in amino acids: CASRGGILNEQYF. The DNA of the CDR3 is TGTGCCAGCAGGGGGGGCATCCTGAACGAGCAGTACTTC.

V is TRBV7-2 and J is TRBJ2-3; 7 bases agree with TRBD2. The CDR3 sequence is 14 residues long. Trimming took 5 bases from V and 4 from J; bases not matched to a gene: 6. CDR1 is SGHTA and CDR2 is FQGNSA in the germline V gene. CDR3 protein: CASSSSGYADTQYF. The CDR3 nucleotides read TGTGCCAGCAGCAGTAGCGGGTATGCAGATACGCAGTATTTT.

This rearrangement joins TRBV20-1 to TRBJ2-5, with a tentative D call TRBD2 (5 bases). V was clipped by 6 bases and J by 2 bases, with 16 bases between them. Per germline, CDR1 DFQATT and CDR2 SNEGSKA (reference sequence). The CDR3 consists of 14 residues. CDR3 coding DNA: TGCAGTGCCGGCTCCGGGATTAATCAAGAGACCCAGTACTTC. Its translation: CSAGSGINQETQYF.

V gene TRBV20-1 combines with J gene TRBJ1-2; perhaps TRBD1 as D (6 bases). The V end was cut by 0 bases, the J end by 0 bases, with 11 bases between. From germline, CDR1 is DFQATT and CDR2 SNEGSKA (reference sequence). The CDR3 spans 15 residues. CDR3 residues: CSARDTGRTNYGYTF. CDR3 nucleotide sequence: TGCAGTGCTAGAGATACAGGGAGGACTAACTATGGCTACACCTTC.

This clonotype was detected a few times. V gene TRBV11-1 combines with J gene TRBJ2-7; no firm D call. This CDR3 has 12 residues. V was cut by 5 bases and J by 0 bases, with 5 bases left in between. Germline V gene lookup returns CDR1 SGHAT and CDR2 FQDESV (reference sequence). This CDR3 reads CASSPRSYEQYF. In DNA, the CDR3 is TGTGCCAGCAGCCCCCGCTCCTACGAGCAGTACTTC. The complete variable domain, with remaining parts taken from reference TRBV11-1 and TRBJ2-7, reads EAEVAQSPRYKITEKSQAVAFWCDPISGHATLYWYRQILGQGPELLVQFQDESVVDDSQLPKDRFSAERLKGVDSTLKIQPAELGDSAMYLCASSPRSYEQYFGPGTRLTVT.

V gene TRBV6-1 combines with J gene TRBJ2-7; 7 bases fit TRBD1. This CDR3 has 14 residues. Germline CDR1 reads MNHNS; CDR2 reads SASEGT. The V and J ends lost 4 bases and 1 base, in that order; junction bases with no gene match: 4. CDR3 region: CASSAGTESYEQYF. The CDR3 coding sequence is TGTGCCAGCAGTGCCGGGACAGAGTCCTACGAGCAGTACTTC.

The CDR3: CSALAGGPVDEQFF. CDR3 DNA sequence: TGCAGTGCCCTAGCGGGAGGCCCGGTAGATGAGCAGTTCTTC. The genes are TRBV20-1 and TRBJ2-1, with 11 positions matching TRBD2. The J segment lost 8 bases and the V segment lost 6 bases, leaving 9 bases of the junction unmatched. Germline CDR1 and CDR2: DFQATT and SNEGSKA (reference sequence). The CDR3 length is 14 residues.

The rearrangement joins TRBV29-1 to TRBJ2-3; no clear D gene. CDR1 is SQVTM, CDR2 ANQGSEA, per germline. This CDR3 has 14 amino acids. V was pared by 3 bases and J by 6 bases, with 16 bases between. CDR3 nucleotides: TGCAGCGTTGAGAGTAGGCCCCGGCGGGATACGCAGTATTTT. It codes for CSVESRPRRDTQYF.

This clonotype was seen just once. The rearrangement links TRBV29-1 to TRBJ2-7, with TRBD1 matching over 12 bases. Per germline, CDR1 SQVTM and CDR2 ANQGSEA. This CDR3 region has 14 residues. The V gene end was trimmed by 7 bases and the J gene end by 4 bases; junction bases not matched to a gene: 8. CDR3: CSALGQGAAYEQYF. In nucleotides, the CDR3 is TGCAGCGCTTTGGGACAGGGGGCCGCGTACGAGCAGTACTTC.

The table lists this clonotype with a count of one. CDR3 loop: CASSLVGQDAFF. In nucleotides, the CDR3 is TGTGCCAGCAGCTTAGTCGGACAGGACGCTTTCTTT. V usage is TRBV7-9 and J usage is TRBJ1-1, with 7 positions matching TRBD1. V trimming: 1 base; J trimming: 11 bases; junction bases outside the gene matches: 4. The CDR3 has 12 amino acids. Germline-derived CDR1 and CDR2 are SEHNR and FQNEAQ (reference sequence).

The rearrangement uses TRBV20-1 and TRBJ2-2, with D perhaps TRBD1 or TRBD2 (6 bases each). Germline CDR1 DFQATT, CDR2 SNEGSKA (reference sequence). The CDR3 extends over 14 amino acids. Trimming removed 0 bases at V and 6 bases at J, with 11 bases between. CDR3 region: CSARDYREAGELFF. In nucleotides, the CDR3 is TGCAGTGCTAGAGATTACAGGGAGGCCGGGGAGCTGTTTTTT.

The rearrangement joins TRBV28 to TRBJ2-5, with 10 bases matching TRBD1. Trimming took 4 bases from V and 4 from J; bases not matched to a gene: 6. The CDR3 runs 15 residues. Germline loops: CDR1 MDHEN, CDR2 SYDVKM. CDR3 sequence (DNA): TGTGCCAGCAGTTATACCGGGACAGGGGTAGAGACCCAGTACTTC. It translates to CASSYTGTGVETQYF.